The 22 T cell receptor beta chains reported below all come from one sample, sequenced in a study of T-cell memory formation after mild COVID-19. A single record per CDR3 protein comes from TCRdb applying MiXCR to the 5' RACE reads. The sample lists over 450,000 distinct CDR3 sequences; approximately 20% were seen once. Sequencing was performed on PBMCs or a T cell subset sorted from them (not recorded which). The receptors were sampled from an adult woman who had mild COVID-19 (a few samples of this study predate the infection). Cell type and time point are not known.

This clonotype has only a few counts. The rearrangement uses TRBV6-2 or TRBV6-3 and TRBJ2-6; 7 bases agree with TRBD1. J gave up 2 bases and V 7 bases, and 11 bases lay outside the gene matches. This CDR3 contains 17 residues. Germline CDR1 and CDR2: MNHEY and SVGEGT. In DNA, the CDR3 is TGTGCCAGCACTCCGGGACAGAATTATCCTGGGGCCAACGTCCTGACTTTC. Amino acid sequence: CASTPGQNYPGANVLTF.

The chain employs TRBV7-6 and TRBJ2-1, with 8 bases that match TRBD1. This CDR3 is built from 16 residues. The germline V gene has CDR1 SGHVS and CDR2 FNYEAQ. V lost 4 bases, J lost 2 bases, and 7 bases stayed unmatched. CDR3 nucleotide sequence: TGTGCCAGCAGCTCCCACCGGACAGGGCCCTACAATGAGCAGTTCTTC. It yields the protein CASSSHRTGPYNEQFF. Variable domain in full (rest from reference TRBV7-6 and TRBJ2-1): GAGVSQSPRYKVTKRGQDVALRCDPISGHVSLYWYRQALGQGPEFLTYFNYEAQQDKSGLPNDRFSAERPEGSISTLTIQRTEQRDSAMYRCASSSHRTGPYNEQFFGPGTRLTVL.

This clonotype has more than one count but fewer than ten. The chain couples TRBV25-1 to TRBJ1-1; D possibly corresponds to TRBD1 (5 bases). The CDR3 covers 13 residues. Germline CDR1 reads MGHDK; CDR2 reads SYGVNS. V was cut by 5 bases and J by 3 bases, with 10 bases left in between. CDR3 region: CASSRGLDTEAFF. CDR3 nucleotides: TGTGCCAGCAGTAGGGGTTTGGACACTGAAGCTTTCTTT.

This clonotype was detected only a few times. J is TRBJ2-7 and V is TRBV15, with unresolved D. Trimming shortened V by 1 base and J by 1 base, and 11 bases separated the two germline ends. This CDR3 region has 15 residues. Per the germline V gene, CDR1 is LNHNV and CDR2 is YYDKDF (reference sequence). CDR3 loop: CATSRGAGASYEQYF. For the CDR3, the DNA is TGTGCCACCAGCAGAGGGGCAGGAGCATCCTACGAGCAGTACTTC.

The chain employs TRBV7-3 and TRBJ2-5; either TRBD1 or TRBD2 may supply D (6 bases each). The CDR3 loop spans 16 amino acids. V lost 5 bases to trimming and J lost 4 bases, with 20 bases between them. The germline gives CDR1 SGHTA, CDR2 FQGTGA. The CDR3 sequence is CASSLPDSGGRETQYF. The CDR3 nucleotides are TGTGCCAGCAGCCTACCTGACAGTGGGGGGCGAGAGACCCAGTACTTC. Supplemented by reference TRBV7-3 and TRBJ2-5, the full variable domain reads GAGVSQTPSNKVTEKGKYVELRCDPISGHTALYWYRQSLGQGPEFLIYFQGTGAADDSGLPNDRFFAVRPEGSVSTLKIQRTERGDSAVYLCASSLPDSGGRETQYFGPGTRLLVL.

The chain links TRBV9 to TRBJ2-3, with D tentatively TRBD2 (6 bases). The CDR3 is made up of 16 amino acids. Germline V gene sequence: CDR1 SGDLS, CDR2 YYNGEE. Trimming took 0 bases from V and 9 from J, leaving 20 bases between them. DNA of the CDR3: TGTGCCAGCAGCGTAGGGGGGAGGTTGGGACTGATCACGCAGTATTTT. It codes for CASSVGGRLGLITQYF.

This clonotype was counted only a few times. The chain joins TRBV27 to TRBJ2-7; TRBD1 agrees at 7 bases. V trimming: 10 bases; J trimming: 6 bases; junction bases outside the gene matches: 6. The CDR3 spans 11 residues. Germline CDR1 is MNHEY and CDR2 is SMNVEV (reference sequence). CDR3 loop: CATRTGAEQYF. The DNA for the CDR3 is TGTGCCACCCGAACAGGGGCCGAGCAGTACTTC.

This clonotype was seen a handful of times. The CDR3 DNA reads TGTGCCACCCGTCGAGGGTACAATGAGCAGTTCTTC. Its protein is CATRRGYNEQFF. The chain recombines TRBV18 with TRBJ2-1, with TRBD2 as a possible D gene (5 bases). Germline V gene lookup returns CDR1 KGHSH and CDR2 LQKENI. Trimming cost V 10 bases and J 4 bases, with 11 bases left between them. CDR3 length: 12 amino acids.

The chain's CDR3 is CASSKHADSYSNQPQHF. The DNA for the CDR3 is TGTGCCAGCAGCAAGCACGCGGACAGTTATAGCAATCAGCCCCAGCATTTT. J is TRBJ1-5 and V is TRBV7-8; D might be TRBD1 (6 bases). Trimming took 5 bases from V and 0 from J, leaving 17 bases between them. Germline CDR1 reads SGHVS; CDR2 reads FQNEAQ. The CDR3 consists of 17 residues.

This chain joins TRBV14 and TRBJ2-1, with unresolved D. The V and J ends lost 2 bases and 9 bases respectively, with 11 bases between them. The CDR3 loop spans 13 amino acids. CDR1 SGHDN and CDR2 FVKESK come from the germline V gene. CDR3 amino acids: CASSQTVHGEQFF. CDR3 DNA sequence: TGTGCCAGCAGCCAAACGGTTCACGGTGAGCAGTTCTTC.

This clonotype was counted only a few times. The chain employs TRBV7-8 and TRBJ2-5; 8 positions match TRBD2. The length of the CDR3 is 15 residues. Unmatched junction bases numbered 6, after V lost 1 base and J lost 5 bases. Germline V gives CDR1 SGHVS, CDR2 FQNEAQ. CDR3 bases: TGTGCCAGCAGCTTAGGAGCGGGGGCTGGCGAGACCCAGTACTTC. Amino acid sequence: CASSLGAGAGETQYF.

This sequence joins TRBV19 and TRBJ1-1; D is possibly TRBD1 (5 bases). The CDR3 is made up of 14 amino acids. CDR1 is LNHDA and CDR2 is SQIVND in the germline V gene (reference sequence). Between the trimmed V and J ends, which lost 1 base and 5 bases, there was a span of 11 bases. The CDR3 DNA is TGTGCCAGTAGTATAGCTCAGGGTTGGACTGAAGCTTTCTTT. This codes for CASSIAQGWTEAFF.

This chain connects TRBV13 to TRBJ1-2, with unresolved D. CDR1 and CDR2 (germline): PRHDT, FYEKMQ (reference sequence). This CDR3 comprises 15 residues. V lost 0 bases, J lost 2 bases, and 10 bases lay in between. CDR3 residues: CASSLGRAMNYGYTF. The DNA for the CDR3 is TGTGCCAGCAGCTTAGGCCGGGCAATGAACTATGGCTACACCTTC. Using reference TRBV13 and TRBJ1-2 for the parts outside the CDR3, the full variable domain is AAGVIQSPRHLIKEKRETATLKCYPIPRHDTVYWYQQGPGQDPQFLISFYEKMQSDKGSIPDRFSAQQFSDYHSELNMSSLELGDSALYFCASSLGRAMNYGYTFGSGTRLTVV.

This clonotype was picked up a small number of times. V and J are TRBV7-9 and TRBJ1-1; D is undetermined. CDR3 length equals 15 residues. Trimming took 2 bases from V and 1 from J, leaving 11 bases between them. CDR1 is SEHNR, CDR2 FQNEAQ, per germline (reference sequence). Here the CDR3 reads CASSLFGGKNTEAFF. In nucleotides, the CDR3 is TGTGCCAGCAGCTTATTCGGAGGGAAGAACACTGAAGCTTTCTTT.

For the CDR3, the DNA is TGTGCCAGCACCTCAGCAGAGACCCAGTACTTC. It translates to CASTSAETQYF. The chain carries TRBV6-6 and TRBJ2-5; D gene ambiguous. The germline V gene has CDR1 MNHNY and CDR2 SVGAGI (reference sequence). Trimming stripped 7 bases from V and 4 bases from J, with 7 bases between. This CDR3 is 11 amino acids long.

This clonotype was counted once. The J gene is TRBJ1-2, the V gene TRBV12-3 or TRBV12-4; D is undetermined. CDR3 size: 12 residues. Trimming took off 8 bases at V and 8 bases at J, with 15 bases between the two ends. For the CDR3, the DNA is TGTGCCAGCGCGCTCCGAGGGTTCGGCTACACCTTC. Translation: CASALRGFGYTF.

V is TRBV29-1 and J is TRBJ2-7, with D possibly TRBD2 on 6 matching bases. CDR1 SQVTM and CDR2 ANQGSEA come from the germline V gene. Trimming pared 6 bases from V and 3 bases from J, leaving 15 bases between. The CDR3 spans 13 residues. The CDR3, as DNA: TGCAGCGTACAAGGGACTGTCGGCTACGAGCAGTACTTC. Its translation is CSVQGTVGYEQYF.

V usage is TRBV18 and J usage is TRBJ1-1, with no clear D. The CDR3 contains 14 residues. V lost 6 bases to trimming and J lost 2 bases, with 13 bases between them. Germline V lookup: CDR1 KGHSH, CDR2 LQKENI. The CDR3 protein is CASSLAQINTEAFF. CDR3 sequence (DNA): TGTGCCAGCTCCCTCGCACAGATTAACACTGAAGCTTTCTTT.

This chain links TRBV7-9 with TRBJ2-7, with D uncertain. Trimming shortened V by 5 bases and J by 2 bases, and 16 bases separated the two germline ends. Looked up from germline, CDR1 is SEHNR and CDR2 is FQNEAQ (reference sequence). The CDR3 runs to 15 residues. The CDR3 region is CASSPLAGPTYEQYF. CDR3 coding DNA: TGTGCCAGCAGCCCATTGGCCGGACCGACCTACGAGCAGTACTTC.

This clonotype was seen only a few times. The chain employs TRBV6-1 and TRBJ2-7, with TRBD1 matching over 7 bases. The germline CDR1 and CDR2 sequences are MNHNS and SASEGT. The CDR3 covers 14 residues. The V gene end was trimmed by 1 base and the J gene end by 8 bases; junction bases not matched to a gene: 8. The CDR3 reads CASSEVYGQDKQYF. The CDR3 DNA follows: TGTGCCAGCAGTGAAGTCTACGGACAGGACAAGCAGTACTTC.

This chain links TRBV25-1 with TRBJ2-7, with D perhaps TRBD1 or TRBD2 (5 bases each). The germline gives CDR1 MGHDK, CDR2 SYGVNS. Deletions cut 3 bases from V and 5 bases from J, with 20 bases between. CDR3 length equals 16 residues. The CDR3 DNA is TGTGCCAGCAGTGATTTGGGGACCTATCCATCGAACGAGCAGTACTTC. Amino acids: CASSDLGTYPSNEQYF.

The V and J genes are TRBV18 and TRBJ1-1, with 9 bases aligning to TRBD1. The CDR3 spans 15 residues. With 6 bases clipped from V and 3 bases from J, the junction kept 8 bases outside the gene matches. Germline CDR1 reads KGHSH; CDR2 reads LQKENI. CDR3 loop: CASSTGGGHYTEAFF. The CDR3 DNA reads as TGTGCCAGCTCGACAGGGGGAGGTCATTACACTGAAGCTTTCTTT.